These T cell receptor beta chains were read from a single sample in a study of brain metastases from non-small cell lung cancer. This table comes from immunoSEQ multiplex PCR, and its TCRdb copy is limited to in-frame clones, with some not included. The sample carries a few thousand clones, about four fifths recorded once. Sequencing used primary lung tumor tissue. The receptors were sampled from a donor aged 40 or older with non-small cell lung cancer. Each CDR3 is given with its conserved first and last residue. A D gene is named only where the DNA matches it firmly. Clone size is given for some rows only: seen once, a few or many times, or a class if the clone is expanded.

size	J	D	V	CDR3	DNA
-	TRBJ1-2	TRBD1	TRBV28	CASRTDRDRGNGYTF	TGTGCCAGCAGAACCGACCGGGACAGGGGGAATGGCTACACCTTC
-	TRBJ2-3	TRBD2	TRBV28	CASSTLGLGGTDTQYF	TGTGCCAGCAGCACCCTCGGACTAGGGGGCACAGATACGCAGTATTTT
few	TRBJ2-7	-	TRBV10-3	CAISGQANRYEQYF	TGTGCCATCAGTGGTCAGGCTAACCGCTACGAGCAGTACTTC
-	TRBJ1-1	TRBD1	TRBV2	CATLDRVNTEAFF	TGTGCCACCTTGGACAGGGTGAACACTGAAGCTTTCTTT
-	TRBJ2-7	TRBD2	TRBV28	CASSLRTSGGAQYF	TGTGCCAGCAGTTTACGGACTAGCGGGGGGGCCCAGTACTTC
-	TRBJ1-5	TRBD1	TRBV28	CAGRTGNNQPQHF	TGTGCCGGCCGGACAGGGAACAATCAGCCTCAGCATTTT
few	TRBJ2-3	-	TRBV15	CATYATRTDTQYF	TGTGCCACCTATGCGACACGCACAGATACGCAGTATTTT
few	TRBJ2-5	-	TRBV2	CASSVGFQETQYF	TGTGCCAGCAGTGTTGGTTTCCAAGAGACCCAGTACTTC
-	TRBJ1-1	-	TRBV3-1/TRBV3-2	CASSQEGGDTEAFF	TGTGCCAGCAGCCAAGAGGGGGGAGACACTGAAGCTTTCTTT
-	TRBJ1-5	-	TRBV28	CASSSRGGGSSNQPQHF	TGTGCCAGCAGTTCGAGGGGGGGAGGGTCGAGCAATCAGCCCCAGCATTTT
-	TRBJ2-1	-	TRBV6-5	CASSPTQGGYNEQFF	TGTGCCAGCAGTCCCACACAGGGGGGGTACAATGAGCAGTTCTTC
-	TRBJ2-7	TRBD1	TRBV18	CASSRTGTGGYEQYF	TGTGCCAGCTCACGTACCGGGACAGGGGGCTACGAGCAGTACTTC
-	TRBJ1-1	-	TRBV27	CASSYGPFQGRTTEAFF	TGTGCCAGCAGTTACGGACCGTTCCAGGGCCGAACGACTGAAGCTTTCTTT
once	TRBJ1-6	-	TRBV19	CASSIDRAEASPLHF	TGTGCCAGTAGTATAGATCGGGCAGAAGCTTCACCCCTCCACTTT
few	TRBJ2-2	-	TRBV2	CASSILTWSGELFF	TGTGCCAGCAGTATCCTCACGTGGAGCGGGGAGCTGTTTTTT
-	TRBJ2-1	-	TRBV3-1/TRBV3-2	CASSRRGQNDNEQFF	TGTGCCAGCAGCCGGCGCGGACAGAACGACAATGAGCAGTTCTTC
-	TRBJ1-2	-	TRBV5-4	CASSLGPQNGYTF	TGTGCCAGCAGCTTGGGACCCCAGAATGGCTACACCTTC
-	TRBJ2-7	TRBD1	TRBV10-3	CAISESRPGGGYEQYF	TGTGCCATCAGTGAGTCGAGACCAGGGGGCGGGTACGAGCAGTACTTC
-	TRBJ1-5	-	TRBV28	CASHFVRGNQPQHF	TGTGCCAGCCATTTCGTCAGGGGTAATCAGCCCCAGCATTTT
-	TRBJ1-1	TRBD1	TRBV25-1	CASSDRDRAAFF	TGTGCCAGCAGTGATCGGGACAGGGCCGCTTTCTTT
few	TRBJ2-2	TRBD1	TRBV4-2	CASSQGEGASTGELFF	TGTGCCAGCAGCCAAGGAGAGGGGGCCAGCACCGGGGAGCTGTTTTTT
-	TRBJ1-5	-	TRBV21-1	CASTLEVEGVGNQPQHF	TGTGCCAGCACGCTAGAGGTAGAAGGGGTGGGCAATCAGCCCCAGCATTTT
-	TRBJ1-3	-	TRBV6-2/TRBV6-3	CASSTGIVSGNTIYF	TGTGCCAGCAGCACAGGGATCGTTTCTGGAAACACCATATATTTT
-	TRBJ1-1	-	TRBV28	CASSLRGTTEAFF	TGTGCCAGCAGTTTAAGGGGGACCACTGAAGCTTTCTTT
-	TRBJ1-1	TRBD1	TRBV7-6	CASSATGGRTEAFF	TGTGCCAGCAGCGCGACAGGGGGCCGCACTGAAGCTTTCTTT
-	TRBJ2-1	-	TRBV6-5	CASSPQGTRVDEQFF	TGTGCCAGCAGTCCCCAGGGGACCCGCGTGGATGAGCAGTTCTTC
-	TRBJ1-6	-	TRBV6-5	CASSYWDSPLHF	TGTGCCAGCAGTTATTGGGACTCACCCCTCCACTTT
-	TRBJ1-1	TRBD1	TRBV6-5	CASSLGTASNTEAFF	TGTGCCAGCAGTTTAGGGACAGCTTCGAACACTGAAGCTTTCTTT
-	TRBJ2-3	-	TRBV15	CATSREIGGSDTQYF	TGTGCCACCAGCAGAGAGATTGGGGGGTCAGATACGCAGTATTTT
-	TRBJ2-2	TRBD1	TRBV9	CASSPRQGQTGELFF	TGTGCCAGCAGCCCCAGACAGGGACAGACCGGGGAGCTGTTTTTT
-	TRBJ1-2	TRBD1	TRBV28	CASRARQGWNGYTF	TGTGCCAGCAGGGCGAGACAGGGATGGAATGGCTACACCTTC
-	TRBJ2-7	-	TRBV27	CASQPPTAVYEQYF	TGTGCCAGCCAACCACCGACAGCCGTATACGAGCAGTACTTC